The sequence of this T cell receptor beta chain was determined in a study of OX40 agonist ivuxolimab in advanced cancers. At the level of the study: Participants averaged 60 years of age (range 23 to 79) and were around 83% male. Study-level results: Clonal expansion was seen in CD4+ and CD8+ blood T cells by week 6 at 0.1 to 3.0 mg/kg.

Profiling relied on immunoSEQ multiplex PCR, and the TCRdb table lists in-frame clones only, not all of them. The repertoire holds 22,000 or so clones, 75% to 85% seen once, with less than 45% in the top ten. Comment on this clone: What it binds is not known.

V was trimmed by 6 bases and J by 8 bases, leaving 13 bases between them. The CDR3 length is 12 residues. The germline gives CDR1 MNHEY, CDR2 SVGAGI. This receptor was taken from an adult with an advanced solid tumor such as melanoma, head and neck, liver or kidney cancer. The source was CD4+ or CD8+ T cells sorted from blood, collected in a trial of the OX40 agonist ivuxolimab. The chain couples TRBV6-5 to TRBJ1-1; D perhaps matches TRBD1 (5 bases). The CDR3 DNA is TGTGCCAGCAGGGGGGTGTTCGACGAAGCTTTCTTT. Translating it yields CASRGVFDEAFF.